This passage covers 9 T cell receptor beta chains from one sample sequenced in a study of cytomegalovirus exposure and HLA in healthy donors (dated by TCRdb to between 2016 and 2019). The method was the immunoSEQ multiplex PCR assay. The multiplex PCR relied on a mix of 60 forward primers for TCR Vbeta segments and 13 reverse primers for TCR Jbeta segments. This immuneACCESS table, as held by TCRdb, lists in-frame sequences with V and J called but not all clones. Of the missing ones, under half trace to an unresolved V gene in checked studies; the others have no known cause. Recorded for this sample are about 43,000 clones; 51% of them occurred a single time. The top ten constitute approximately 5.6% of the sample. The specimen sequenced was PBMCs. Receptors were obtained from a man aged 60-69 years in good health and CMV-seronegative.

The sample holds a few counts of this clone. In nucleotides, the CDR3 is TGTGCCAGCAGTTTTCGCGGGCATACTGGGGCCAACGTCCTGACTTTC. Protein sequence: CASSFRGHTGANVLTF. This sequence joins TRBV28 and TRBJ2-6, with D possibly TRBD2 on 5 matching bases. Trimming took off 3 bases at V and 2 bases at J, with 11 bases between the two ends. This CDR3 is built from 16 residues. Germline V gives CDR1 MDHEN, CDR2 SYDVKM. The whole variable domain, filled in from reference TRBV28 and TRBJ2-6, reads DVKVTQSSRYLVKRTGEKVFLECVQDMDHENMFWYRQDPGLGLRLIYFSYDVKMKEKGDIPEGYSVSREKKERFSLILESASTNQTSMYLCASSFRGHTGANVLTFGAGSRLTVL.

The chain is built from TRBV29-1 and TRBJ2-1, with D perhaps matching TRBD1 (5 bases). Germline-derived CDR1 and CDR2 are SQVTM and ANQGSEA. The CDR3 spans 12 residues. V was shortened by 3 bases and J by 4 bases, with 7 bases between the two germline ends. In DNA form, the CDR3 reads TGCAGCGTTGAGACAGCATACAATGAGCAGTTCTTC. Protein sequence: CSVETAYNEQFF.

The chain combines TRBV11-3 with TRBJ2-7; maybe TRBD1 (6 bases). This CDR3 is built from 14 residues. Trimming took off 2 bases at V and 3 bases at J, with 11 bases between the two ends. Germline-derived CDR1 and CDR2 are SGHNT and YENEEA. In DNA form, the CDR3 reads TGTGCCAGCAGCTTAACAGGACAGAGCTACGAGCAGTACTTC. Translation gives CASSLTGQSYEQYF.

The genes are TRBV29-1 and TRBJ2-7, with D perhaps matching TRBD2 (6 bases). The germline CDR1 and CDR2 sequences are SQVTM and ANQGSEA. The CDR3 is 15 amino acids. V shed 0 bases and J shed 4 bases, with 16 bases lying between them. In DNA form, the CDR3 reads TGCAGCGTTGAAGATCGGATTAGCGGATCATACGAGCAGTACTTC. Translating it yields CSVEDRISGSYEQYF.

The CDR3 loop is CASSLTVGGDGEQYF. The CDR3 DNA sequence: TGTGCCAGCAGCTTAACCGTGGGGGGAGACGGGGAGCAGTACTTC. The rearrangement uses TRBV5-4 and TRBJ2-7; D is perhaps TRBD2 (6 bases). This CDR3 contains 15 residues. The germline CDR1 and CDR2 sequences are SGHNT and YYREEE (reference sequence). The germline V and J ends were trimmed by 2 bases and 7 bases, with 19 bases remaining between them.

V usage is TRBV7-2 and J usage is TRBJ2-5; no clear D. CDR3 length: 14 amino acids. The V gene's germline CDR1 is SGHTA and CDR2 FQGNSA. The V and J ends lost 5 bases and 4 bases respectively, with 14 bases between them. In DNA, the CDR3 is TGTGCCAGCAGCGCCCAGGTGGGTAGAGAGACCCAGTACTTC. It specifies CASSAQVGRETQYF.

The chain couples TRBV7-2 to TRBJ2-1, with 10 bases matching TRBD2. The trim removed 2 bases at V and 0 bases at J, leaving 4 bases unmatched. CDR1 SGHTA and CDR2 FQGNSA come from the germline V gene. The CDR3 contains 17 residues. The CDR3 protein is CASSLRASGSSYNEQFF. Here the CDR3 DNA reads TGTGCCAGCAGCTTACGGGCTAGCGGGAGCTCCTACAATGAGCAGTTCTTC.

This chain joins TRBV7-2 and TRBJ2-1, with 9 bases lining up with TRBD2. The germline CDR1 and CDR2 sequences are SGHTA and FQGNSA. The CDR3 consists of 15 residues. V was clipped by 7 bases and J by 6 bases; unmatched bases: 10. The CDR3 loop is CASKGGLAEINEQFF. For the CDR3, the DNA is TGTGCCAGCAAGGGGGGACTAGCCGAAATCAATGAGCAGTTCTTC.

The J gene is TRBJ1-3, the V gene TRBV7-2; no firm D call. The germline V gene has CDR1 SGHTA and CDR2 FQGNSA. The CDR3 totals 15 residues. Deletions cut 3 bases from V and 8 bases from J, with 17 bases between. This CDR3 reads CASSFVARAADTIYF. CDR3 DNA sequence: TGTGCCAGCAGCTTCGTGGCGCGGGCGGCGGACACCATATATTTT.